This T cell receptor (beta chain) was sequenced in a study of blood T cell repertoires in COVID-19 (TCRdb year 2020). As for the study more broadly: Samples from collaborators originated in the United States, Italy and Spain and spanned both the acute and convalescent phases of COVID-19. The prospective study material was composed of cDNA or gDNA derived from T cells, B-cell-depleted T cells, or PBMCs. Subjects who had been exposed to COVID-19, were actively infected with it, or had recovered from it provided the deeply sampled blood TCRbeta repertoires that made up the dataset. The repertoires were released in a freely available public database meant as a resource for research on the immune response to SARS-CoV-2. Samples came from the ongoing ImmuneRACE study (first 160 participants) plus 1,254 subjects from 6 global collaborators. A de-identified subject ID, COVID-19 status, age in years and sex were almost always included in the sample metadata. Where available, HLA class I and class II types were obtained from metadata supplied by the sample provider rather than from assay-based typing.

Participants in the prospective study were aged roughly 18 to 100 years, lived in some 24 United States geographic areas, and enrolled through a virtual design. To assign participants to cohorts, the prospective study relied on clinical history that participants themselves reported in a screening survey and a study questionnaire. Recovered participants in ImmuneRACE Cohort 3 were defined by two consecutive negative NP/OP PCR tests, clearance by a healthcare professional, or resolution of symptoms. In the prospective study, mobile phlebotomists collected whole blood, serum and a nasopharyngeal or oropharyngeal swab from each participant. Prospective study participants could optionally give additional blood draws and questionnaires over an approximately 2-month period. Prospective study blood samples were shipped either frozen or at room temperature before DNA extraction. Study-wide findings and limitations: The quantity of clinical and demographic metadata differed by source and by participant and was supplied without curation.

Worth noting for this clone: Its antigen specificity is not known. It has no much larger one-base neighbor in the sample; base qualities were not kept.

TCRbeta CDR3 regions were amplified from genomic DNA by means of the immunoSEQ Assay, a bias-controlled multiplex PCR. The original pipeline was this. Nucleated cell counts per sample were estimated from amplification of reference gene primers within the assay. Sequence reads were collapsed and filtered to measure the absolute abundance of every unique TCRbeta CDR3 rearrangement. Productive Simpson clonality was computed per sample as the square root of Simpson's diversity index over productive rearrangements. In TCRdb, the immuneACCESS table is reduced to in-frame sequences with V and J assigned. These tables do not hold every clone; where another copy was compared, an unresolved V gene accounts for under half, and the others remain unexplained. That table supplies the V and J calls and clone size; D and trimming were determined from the DNA. The sample table lists under 200,000 clones, more than 65% of them with a count of one. The leading ten clones occupy approximately 10% of the sample.

The CDR3 runs 14 residues from the cysteine to the phenylalanine. The retained sequence is limited to the CDR3, 42 bases, with the frame set at the first base. The V end gives up 2 bases and the J end 7 bases, leaving 8 bases in the junction not matched to a gene. Via the germline V gene, CDR1 is SGHDN and CDR2 FVKESK. The V and J genes are TRBV14 and TRBJ2-7; the junction holds 7 bases that match TRBD1. Sequenced sample: PBMCs or T cells enriched from blood (not recorded which). The clonotype originates from a man in his fifties who had recovered from COVID-19. CDR3 loop: CASSQTTGAREQYF. The bases read TGTGCCAGCAGCCAAACAACAGGGGCTCGGGAGCAGTACTTC.